This TCR beta chain was sequenced during a study of neurological immune-mediated disorders (dated by TCRdb to between 2018 and 2021). Looking at the study overall: Among the approximately 34 multiple sclerosis patients, relapsing-remitting MS was present in some 30 and secondary progressive MS was present in 3. Peripheral blood TCR-beta repertoires from HTLV-I-associated myelopathy (HAM/TSP) patients, multiple sclerosis patients and healthy controls were compared by UMI-based sequencing. Alongside PBMC samples, the set of about 100 TCR-beta libraries contained longitudinal samples, technical triplicates, and paired CD4+ and CD8+ T-cell subsets that had been sorted. The cohort included about 70 subjects: roughly 15 with HAM/TSP, roughly 34 with multiple sclerosis, and around 20 healthy controls. The paper's findings and limits, for the study overall: The highest TCR clonal expansion was observed in HAM/TSP patients, whereas the lowest was observed in MS patients, even when compared with healthy controls. The MS cluster was not associated with any clinical or MRI features, and the authors stated that larger cohorts are needed. Expanded clones from different subjects shared no identical CDR3 amino acid sequences, which suggests that TCR-beta repertoires were private in all groups. Repertoires from 18 of 34 MS patients were grouped by phylogenetic analysis into a cluster of related CDR3 sequences, suggesting a possible repertoire-level signature.

For unsorted PBMC libraries, 2 million PBMCs were used after storage in RNAlater at -80 degrees C until RNA extraction. The multiple sclerosis patients were enrolled in a US clinical protocol that evaluated disease progression with magnetic resonance imaging. PBMCs were separated from peripheral blood using Ficoll-Hypaque density gradient centrifugation and then cryopreserved in liquid nitrogen. cDNA was synthesized by template-switch 5'RACE using a primer carrying a 10-nucleotide random unique molecular identifier by which each TCR transcript was tagged. Each sequencing run produced over 160 million TCR-beta sequences covering 15-18 subjects. The RNeasy kit was used to extract total RNA. TCR-beta VDJ regions were amplified with primers for the TCR constant region and the 5'RACE anchor, using the KAPA Real-time Library Amplification kit. A first PCR added sample indexes and Illumina adaptors, and a second PCR then raised library yield. After purification with Ampure beads, the TCR product of roughly 650 bp was size-selected on a 2% E-gel SizeSelection system. Before pooling, libraries had their quality checked on a Bioanalyzer, their concentration measured with Qubit, and their quantity determined with the Kapa Library Quantification kit. An Illumina HiSeq 2500 was used to sequence the libraries paired-end at 2 x 150 bp. To increase sequence diversity, about 25-31% phiX was spiked into each library pool. As for the original processing: Quality-filtered reads were processed with the UMI-based MiGEC pipeline, which removed over 75% of raw TCR sequences during error correction. IMGT germline references were used for aligning VDJ genes, and each clonotype was defined as a unique CDR3 amino acid sequence together with its V-J genes. Clonal expansion, Shannon diversity and CDR3 relatedness (CalcPairwiseDistances, ClusterSamples) were evaluated with VDJtools, and phylogenetic trees were built with CLCbio workbench. Using coefficient-of-variation modelling across technical triplicates, the study counted a clone as expanded if it had at least 8 unique UMIs. TCRdb reprocessed the public reads (quality trimming at Q25 with fastp, clone calling with MiXCR) and kept in-frame beta chains. Under each unique CDR3 protein, matching rows form one entry showing the most common genes and DNA. The V and J calls were not made by the authors but by TCRdb's processing. The sample data list roughly 65,000 distinct CDR3 sequences, and under 5% of these were observed just once. The ten largest clones capture under 3% of the sample.

This clonotype was observed at least ten times. It lacks a known antigen. Per-base qualities were not stored, and no clone one base away is much larger. The clonotype originates from a man aged 50-60 years with multiple sclerosis. The sample consisted of PBMCs.

The nucleotides are TGTGCCAGCAGAACCGGGACAAGAAGCAATCAGCCCCAGCATTTT. It specifies CASRTGTRSNQPQHF. This chain joins TRBV7-8 to TRBJ1-5; the D region possibly corresponds to TRBD1 (6 bases align). CDR1 and CDR2 were assigned from the germline V gene as SGHVS and FQNEAQ. V and J are truncated by 6 bases and 1 base respectively, leaving an intervening sequence of 13 bases. From cysteine to phenylalanine, the CDR3 is 15 amino acids long. CDR3 DNA only is kept here, 45 bases in frame from base 1.